Each of the 5 T cell receptor beta chains below was sequenced from the same sample in a study of blood T cell repertoires in COVID-19. Generated by immunoSEQ multiplex PCR, the TCRdb table keeps only in-frame clones and is missing some. Altogether approximately 350,000 clones are present, about 88% being singletons, with the ten largest covering around 6.6%. Sequenced: peripheral blood. The receptors stem from a woman aged 70 to 79 with COVID-19, enrolled during active disease.

The chain combines TRBV5-1 with TRBJ1-5; D may be TRBD1 (5 bases). CDR1 and CDR2 (germline): SGHRS, YFSETQ. V shed 0 bases and J shed 0 bases, with 7 bases lying between them. The CDR3 is made up of 15 amino acids. The CDR3 protein is CASSLGTTSNQPQHF. CDR3 DNA sequence: TGCGCCAGCAGCTTGGGGACAACTAGCAATCAGCCCCAGCATTTT.

The rearrangement links TRBV10-3 to TRBJ2-1; the D gene is possibly TRBD1 (6 bases). V dropped 3 bases and J dropped 1 base, with 10 bases sitting between them. Germline V gives CDR1 ENHRY, CDR2 SYGVKD. The CDR3 runs 15 residues. In nucleotides, the CDR3 is TGTGCCATCAGTGATAAGACAGGTTCCTACAATGAGCAGTTCTTC. It specifies CAISDKTGSYNEQFF.

This clone was recorded a few times. The chain combines TRBV4-1 with TRBJ2-1, with a tentative D call TRBD1 (6 bases). There are 14 residues in the CDR3. The germline gives CDR1 MGHRA, CDR2 YSYEKL. Trimming removed 4 bases at V and 4 bases at J, with 11 bases between. This chain's CDR3 is CASSRGQGYNEQFF. CDR3 nucleotide sequence: TGCGCCAGCAGCCGGGGGCAGGGGTACAATGAGCAGTTCTTC.

The chain employs TRBV19 and TRBJ1-1; D may be TRBD1 (5 bases). This CDR3 has 10 amino acids. Trimming left V 9 bases short and J 4 bases short, with 6 bases between. Germline V CDR1 and CDR2: LNHDA, SQIVND (reference sequence). This chain's CDR3 is CASQGTEAFF. The DNA for the CDR3 is TGTGCCAGCCAGGGCACTGAAGCTTTCTTT.

V and J are TRBV19 and TRBJ2-3; 9 nucleotides match TRBD2. Germline V gene sequence: CDR1 LNHDA, CDR2 SQIVND (reference sequence). The CDR3 loop spans 15 amino acids. Trimming cost V 5 bases and J 2 bases; bases outside gene matches: 5. CDR3 in amino acids: CASSAAGGYTDTQYF. The CDR3 bases are TGTGCCAGTAGTGCAGCGGGGGGTTACACAGATACGCAGTATTTT.